This T cell receptor beta chain is drawn from a study of blood T cell repertoires in COVID-19. Background on the study: T cells, B-cell-depleted T cells, or PBMCs provided the cDNA or gDNA that served as material.

The table came from immunoSEQ multiplex PCR; TCRdb's copy has only in-frame clones and leaves some out. The sample includes fewer than 500,000 clones, around 87% of them seen just once. V was clipped by 0 bases and J by 9 bases; unmatched bases: 13. CDR1 SGHAT and CDR2 FQNNGV come from the germline V gene. CDR3 size: 18 residues. This clone was counted a single time. The specimen was PBMCs or T cells enriched from blood (not recorded which). This receptor was taken from a woman aged 25 to 39 with acute COVID-19. The rearrangement links TRBV11-2 to TRBJ2-1; 11 bases match TRBD2. CDR3 in DNA: TGTGCCAGCAGCTTAGATTTCTGGATGGGACTAGCGGACCTTGAGCAGTTCTTC. Translation gives CASSLDFWMGLADLEQFF.